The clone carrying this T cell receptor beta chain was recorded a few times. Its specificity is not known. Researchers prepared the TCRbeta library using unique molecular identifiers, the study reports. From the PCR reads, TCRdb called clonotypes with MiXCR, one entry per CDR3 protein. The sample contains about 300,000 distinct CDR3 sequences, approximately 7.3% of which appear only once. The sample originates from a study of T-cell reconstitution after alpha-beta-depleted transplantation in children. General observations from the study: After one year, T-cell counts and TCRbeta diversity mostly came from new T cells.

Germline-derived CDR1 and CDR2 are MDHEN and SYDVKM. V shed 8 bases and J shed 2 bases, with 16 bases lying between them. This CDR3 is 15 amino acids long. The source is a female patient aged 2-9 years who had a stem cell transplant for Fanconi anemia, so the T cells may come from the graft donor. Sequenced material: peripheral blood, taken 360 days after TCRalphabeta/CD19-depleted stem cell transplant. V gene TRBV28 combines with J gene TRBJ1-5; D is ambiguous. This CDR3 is CASGWGSVGNQPQHF. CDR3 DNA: TGTGCCAGCGGGTGGGGTTCAGTAGGCAATCAGCCCCAGCATTTT.